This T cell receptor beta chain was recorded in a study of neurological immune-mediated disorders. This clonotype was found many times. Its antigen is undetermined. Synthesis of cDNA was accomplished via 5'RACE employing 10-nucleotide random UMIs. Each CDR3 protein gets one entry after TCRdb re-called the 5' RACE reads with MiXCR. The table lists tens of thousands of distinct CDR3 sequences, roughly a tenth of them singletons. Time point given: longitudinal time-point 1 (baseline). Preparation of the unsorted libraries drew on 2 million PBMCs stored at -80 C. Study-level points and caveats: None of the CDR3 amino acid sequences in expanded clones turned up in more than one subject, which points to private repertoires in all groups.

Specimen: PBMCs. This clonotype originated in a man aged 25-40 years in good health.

Here the CDR3 DNA reads TGTGCCAGCAGCCCACGGGTTAGGGACGTCGGATTTAACTATGGCTACACCTTC. Residues: CASSPRVRDVGFNYGYTF. The chain employs TRBV9 and TRBJ1-2, with D possibly matching TRBD1 (5 bases). The CDR3 extends over 18 amino acids. Germline V CDR1 and CDR2: SGDLS, YYNGEE. V shed 4 bases and J shed 1 base, with 23 bases lying between them.